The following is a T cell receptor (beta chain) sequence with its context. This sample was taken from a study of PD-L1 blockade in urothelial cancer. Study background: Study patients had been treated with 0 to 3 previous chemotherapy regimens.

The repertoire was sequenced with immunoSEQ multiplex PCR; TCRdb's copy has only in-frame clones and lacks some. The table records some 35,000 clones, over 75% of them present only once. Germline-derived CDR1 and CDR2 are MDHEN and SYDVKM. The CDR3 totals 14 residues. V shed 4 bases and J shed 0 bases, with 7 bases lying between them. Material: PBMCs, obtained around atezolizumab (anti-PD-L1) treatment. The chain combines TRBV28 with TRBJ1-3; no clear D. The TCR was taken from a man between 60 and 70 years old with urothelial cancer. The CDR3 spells CASSSRHSGNTIYF. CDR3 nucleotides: TGTGCCAGCAGTTCGCGTCACTCTGGAAACACCATATATTTT.